The present entry profiles one TCR beta chain with its context. Its antigen is unidentified. Vbeta (60) and Jbeta (13) primers were used in the PCR. Assay used: immunoSEQ multiplex PCR; TCRdb lists only in-frame clones, some missing. The profile shows around 150,000 clones, 78% of them singletons. This sample was taken from a study of cytomegalovirus exposure and HLA in healthy donors. About the research overall: Tens of millions of unique TCRs from HLA-typed donors made up an early data release.

Germline V gene sequence: CDR1 PRHDT, CDR2 FYEKMQ (reference sequence). The CDR3 has 15 amino acids. The germline V and J ends were trimmed by 3 bases and 0 bases, with 10 bases remaining between them. Notes on the study in general: The study listed some 160 cytomegalovirus-associated TCR beta chains. In a later analysis, at a false discovery rate of 0.05, 15,000 to 20,000 TCR beta sequences matched HLA alleles.

The rearrangement uses TRBV13 and TRBJ2-3; weak D call: TRBD2 (6 bases). This receptor was identified in a male donor in good health and CMV-seronegative. The specimen sequenced was PBMCs. The CDR3 here is CASSFFGGSTDTQYF. The CDR3 DNA is TGTGCCAGCAGCTTTTTCGGGGGTAGCACAGATACGCAGTATTTT.